This TCR beta chain was captured by sequencing in a study of T cell changes during pregnancy in multiple sclerosis. The V gene's germline CDR1 is SGHTA and CDR2 FQGTGA. V gave up 5 bases and J gave up 10 bases; unmatched junction bases: 13. CDR3 length: 16 amino acids. The repertoire was sequenced with immunoSEQ multiplex PCR; TCRdb's copy has only in-frame clones and lacks some. The repertoire holds approximately 120,000 clones, with about 95% as singletons. The rearrangement links TRBV7-3 to TRBJ2-1; 11 bases fit TRBD2. Sequencing used peripheral blood, obtained after pregnancy. This TCR was recovered from a female donor with multiple sclerosis, enrolled in a pregnancy study. CDR3 nucleotides: TGTGCCAGCAGCCCAGTAGCGGGAGGGCCGGCTTACGAGCAGTTCTTC. It codes for CASSPVAGGPAYEQFF.